One and the same sample provided the 26 T cell receptor beta chains below, sequenced in a study of cytomegalovirus exposure and HLA in healthy donors. Some clones are missing from TCRdb's copy, which holds only in-frame ones; the method was immunoSEQ multiplex PCR. This table holds tens of thousands of clones, about 96% found once. Sequenced sample: PBMCs. Every receptor here comes from a young woman in good health and CMV-seronegative.

The chain couples TRBV5-4 to TRBJ2-1, with 9 bases matching TRBD2. Germline CDR1 and CDR2: SGHNT and YYREEE (reference sequence). The CDR3 is made up of 18 amino acids. Trimming took 3 bases from V and 6 from J; bases not matched to a gene: 16. CDR3 residues: CASSSSPLLRGGPNEQFF. The CDR3 DNA reads TGTGCCAGCAGCTCCTCACCTCTGTTGCGGGGGGGCCCCAATGAGCAGTTCTTC.

The CDR3 region has the DNA TGCGCCAGCAGCCCGGGACAGGGCCGCACAGATACGCAGTATTTT. Its protein is CASSPGQGRTDTQYF. The chain carries TRBV5-1 and TRBJ2-3; TRBD1 aligns across 9 bases. V dropped 4 bases and J dropped 1; count of bases not matched to a gene: 4. In germline, CDR1 is SGHRS, CDR2 YFSETQ. CDR3 length: 15 residues.

The rearrangement links TRBV5-1 to TRBJ2-7; D call uncertain. The V end lost 0 bases, the J end lost 0 bases, and 7 bases lay between the germline ends. CDR1 and CDR2 from the germline V gene are SGHRS and YFSETQ. CDR3 length equals 14 residues. The CDR3 DNA is TGCGCCAGCAGCTTGGTGCCCAGCTCCTACGAGCAGTACTTC. Protein sequence: CASSLVPSSYEQYF.

The chain joins TRBV28 to TRBJ2-1; 8 nucleotides line up with TRBD2. The length of the CDR3 is 13 residues. Unmatched junction bases numbered 9, after V lost 10 bases and J lost 7 bases. The germline V gene has CDR1 MDHEN and CDR2 SYDVKM. CDR3 DNA sequence: TGTGCCATCCGGGAGGGCTTGCCGAATGAGCAGTTCTTC. This sequence encodes CAIREGLPNEQFF.

The chain uses TRBV6-5 and TRBJ1-2; D remains unclear. The CDR3 is 13 amino acids. V was pared by 4 bases and J by 3 bases, with 9 bases between. Germline V CDR1 and CDR2: MNHEY, SVGAGI. CDR3 loop: CASSSRRDYGYTF. CDR3 sequence (DNA): TGTGCCAGCAGTTCCCGGAGGGACTATGGCTACACCTTC.

The chain employs TRBV4-1 and TRBJ2-5; 7 bases are a match to TRBD2. In germline, CDR1 is MGHRA, CDR2 YSYEKL. CDR3 length: 14 residues. V shed 1 base, J shed 7 bases, and the junction held 6 bases outside the gene matches. CDR3 residues: CASSQVAGEGTQYF. The CDR3 DNA reads TGCGCCAGCAGCCAAGTGGCGGGGGAGGGGACCCAGTACTTC.

The chain employs TRBV28 and TRBJ1-5, with D perhaps TRBD1 (6 bases). Trimming took off 10 bases at V and 0 bases at J, with 13 bases between the two ends. Germline CDR1 MDHEN, CDR2 SYDVKM. This CDR3 region has 14 residues. The CDR3 is CATLGAYSNQPQHF. DNA for the CDR3: TGTGCCACCCTGGGGGCGTATAGCAATCAGCCCCAGCATTTT. Filled out from reference TRBV28 and TRBJ1-5, the complete variable domain reads DVKVTQSSRYLVKRTGEKVFLECVQDMDHENMFWYRQDPGLGLRLIYFSYDVKMKEKGDIPEGYSVSREKKERFSLILESASTNQTSMYLCATLGAYSNQPQHFGDGTRLSIL.

V and J are TRBV5-4 and TRBJ2-3; a weak D match, TRBD2 (7 bases). Trimming removed 0 bases from V and 8 bases from J, with 10 bases in between. The CDR3 is 13 amino acids. CDR1 and CDR2 (germline): SGHNT, YYREEE (reference sequence). In nucleotides, the CDR3 is TGTGCCAGCAGCTTGGGGGGAGGGGGTACGCAGTATTTT. Protein sequence: CASSLGGGGTQYF.

This chain connects TRBV28 to TRBJ2-1; a possible D gene is TRBD2 (6 bases). With 6 bases removed from V and 4 bases from J, the gap between germline ends came to 13 bases. CDR3 length: 14 amino acids. CDR1 is MDHEN and CDR2 is SYDVKM in the germline V gene. DNA for the CDR3: TGTGCCAGCAGGCCCGGGACTCGATACAATGAGCAGTTCTTC. Translated: CASRPGTRYNEQFF.

This clone occurred once. The genes are TRBV4-3 and TRBJ2-7, with 7 bases that match TRBD2. V dropped 1 base and J dropped 3; count of bases not matched to a gene: 6. The germline gives CDR1 LGHNA, CDR2 YSLEER. This CDR3 spans 15 amino acids. CDR3 residues: CASSQGWGGIYEQYF. CDR3 DNA sequence: TGCGCCAGCAGCCAAGGGTGGGGGGGTATCTACGAGCAGTACTTC.

This clone appeared a single time. The chain carries TRBV10-2 and TRBJ2-7, with D perhaps matching TRBD1 (5 bases). The CDR3 consists of 13 residues. V lost 0 bases to trimming and J lost 2 bases, with 5 bases between them. Per the germline V gene, CDR1 is WSHSY and CDR2 is SAAADI. DNA of the CDR3: TGCGCCAGCAGTGAGTCGGGGCCCTACGAGCAGTACTTC. Protein sequence: CASSESGPYEQYF.

The sample holds one count of this clone. V is TRBV29-1 and J is TRBJ1-1; D possibly corresponds to TRBD1 (6 bases). The V and J ends lost 6 bases and 5 bases respectively, with 13 bases between them. CDR1 SQVTM and CDR2 ANQGSEA come from the germline V gene. This CDR3 comprises 12 residues. The CDR3 nucleotides are TGCAGCGTACAGAGGGGGGGAACTGAAGCTTTCTTT. Protein: CSVQRGGTEAFF.

The chain carries TRBV2 and TRBJ2-1, with D possibly TRBD2 on 5 matching bases. The CDR3 totals 15 residues. V lost 6 bases to trimming and J lost 0 bases, with 12 bases between them. From germline, CDR1 is SNHLY and CDR2 FYNNEI. The CDR3 sequence: CASRADSSSYNEQFF. The DNA of the CDR3 is TGTGCCAGCAGGGCGGACTCTAGCTCCTACAATGAGCAGTTCTTC.

CDR3 residues: CASSLFGRGFRQAEQYF. The CDR3 DNA follows: TGTGCCAGCAGCTTATTCGGGCGGGGGTTCCGTCAGGCCGAGCAGTACTTC. The genes are TRBV11-2 and TRBJ2-7; 7 nucleotides align to TRBD2. CDR3 size: 17 residues. Germline V gene data show CDR1 as SGHAT and CDR2 as FQNNGV. V lost 2 bases and J lost 6; bases outside the gene matches: 16.

V and J are TRBV18 and TRBJ2-7; tentatively, D is TRBD1 (6 bases). The CDR3 runs to 16 residues. Trimming shortened V by 3 bases and J by 4 bases, and 19 bases separated the two germline ends. Germline-derived CDR1 and CDR2 are KGHSH and LQKENI. The CDR3 DNA is TGTGCCAGCTCACCCCGGGGCAGGGGTGGCCGATACGAGCAGTACTTC. It yields the protein CASSPRGRGGRYEQYF. The full variable domain, its missing parts supplied by reference TRBV18 and TRBJ2-7, is NAGVMQNPRHLVRRRGQEARLRCSPMKGHSHVYWYRQLPEEGLKFMVYLQKENIIDESGMPKERFSAEFPKEGPSILRIQQVVRGDSAAYFCASSPRGRGGRYEQYFGPGTRLTVT.

CDR3 sequence reads: CASSRPSGGQGAHEQYF. In DNA form, the CDR3 reads TGTGCCAGCAGCCGCCCTAGCGGTGGGCAGGGGGCCCACGAGCAGTACTTC. The chain combines TRBV7-9 with TRBJ2-7; the D gene is possibly TRBD1 (8 bases). Trimming removed 5 bases at V and 5 bases at J, with 25 bases between. Germline values: CDR1 SEHNR, CDR2 FQNEAQ (reference sequence). This CDR3 contains 17 residues.

The chain has TRBV5-8 and TRBJ1-5; perhaps TRBD1 as D (6 bases). Trimming pared 0 bases from V and 6 bases from J, leaving 16 bases between. Germline V gene sequence: CDR1 SGHTS, CDR2 YDEGEE. CDR3 size: 16 residues. The DNA for the CDR3 is TGTGCCAGCAGCTTGGGGGGGGGCAGGGTGGTTCAGCCCCAGCATTTT. This codes for CASSLGGGRVVQPQHF.

The rearrangement uses TRBV6-4 and TRBJ2-7; D gene uncertain. V dropped 10 bases and J dropped 1 base, with 17 bases sitting between them. Germline assignment: CDR1 MRHNA and CDR2 SNTAGT. The CDR3 runs to 14 residues. For the CDR3, the DNA is TGTGCCACCCTCCTGGGCCGCCTTTCCTACGAGCAGTACTTC. It encodes CATLLGRLSYEQYF.

The rearrangement links TRBV27 to TRBJ2-7; D is uncertain. The germline CDR1 and CDR2 sequences are MNHEY and SMNVEV (reference sequence). V shed 2 bases and J shed 2 bases, with 10 bases lying between them. The CDR3 is 14 amino acids. The CDR3 loop is CASSLGGPTYEQYF. DNA of the CDR3: TGTGCCAGCAGTTTAGGTGGCCCGACCTACGAGCAGTACTTC.

The rearrangement links TRBV4-1 to TRBJ1-2; D gene unclear. V was pared by 4 bases and J by 4 bases, with 13 bases between. The CDR3 runs 14 residues. CDR1 MGHRA and CDR2 YSYEKL come from the germline V gene. The CDR3, as DNA: TGCGCCAGCAGCCCCGGGGAGGGCAGCTATGGCTACACCTTC. Translated: CASSPGEGSYGYTF.

The chain is built from TRBV9 and TRBJ1-4; TRBD1 matches 7 bases. Germline CDR1 SGDLS, CDR2 YYNGEE. This CDR3 has 16 amino acids. V shed 0 bases and J 2 bases; nucleotides not matched to a gene: 4. In nucleotides, the CDR3 is TGTGCCAGCAGCGTAGGACAGGGTGCCACTAATGAAAAACTGTTTTTT. Its translation: CASSVGQGATNEKLFF. The whole variable domain, filled in from reference TRBV9 and TRBJ1-4, reads DSGVTQTPKHLITATGQRVTLRCSPRSGDLSVYWYQQSLDQGLQFLIQYYNGEERAKGNILERFSAQQFPDLHSELNLSSLELGDSALYFCASSVGQGATNEKLFFGSGTQLSVL.

This chain joins TRBV28 and TRBJ2-4; 7 nucleotides line up with TRBD2. Germline V gene data show CDR1 as MDHEN and CDR2 as SYDVKM. The CDR3 covers 12 residues. V lost 8 bases, J lost 11 bases, and 9 bases stayed unmatched. DNA for the CDR3: TGTGCCAGCCGGGCCGCTGGGGGGGTTCAGTACTTC. It translates to CASRAAGGVQYF.

This clone has only one observation. The rearrangement links TRBV27 to TRBJ2-2; 11 positions match TRBD2. The J segment lost 0 bases and the V segment lost 4 bases, leaving 1 base of the junction unmatched. The CDR3 is 16 amino acids. Germline assignment: CDR1 MNHEY and CDR2 SMNVEV (reference sequence). The CDR3 DNA follows: TGTGCCAGCAGTTCACTAGCGGGAGCGAACACCGGGGAGCTGTTTTTT. Its protein product is CASSSLAGANTGELFF.

This chain's CDR3 is CASSPPLYRGPGNTIYF. The CDR3, as DNA: TGTGCCAGCAGTCCTCCCCTATACAGGGGGCCTGGAAACACCATATATTTT. The chain combines TRBV28 with TRBJ1-3, with 9 bases matching TRBD1. J lost 2 bases, V lost 5 bases, and 10 bases had no gene match. Germline CDR1 is MDHEN and CDR2 is SYDVKM. The CDR3 totals 17 residues.

The genes are TRBV19 and TRBJ2-1; D unresolved. Germline V gives CDR1 LNHDA, CDR2 SQIVND (reference sequence). Trimming removed 1 base at V and 9 bases at J, with 4 bases between. The CDR3 totals 11 residues. The CDR3 sequence is CASSIGGEQFF. In DNA form, the CDR3 reads TGTGCCAGTAGTATAGGAGGTGAGCAGTTCTTC.

Turning to this clone: An end of the junction differs from the germline gene, which may be a read error. The rearrangement uses TRBV5-3 and TRBJ1-4, with TRBD1 as a possible D gene (6 bases). TRBV5-3 is sorted into the ORF group, with uncertain function. This CDR3 contains 18 residues. CDR3 coding DNA: TGTGCCAGAAACCCCGACAGGTCACACCCCGAAACTTATGAAAAACTGTTTTTT. Its protein is CARNPDRSHPETYEKLFF.